Listed here is a single T cell receptor beta chain. In germline, CDR1 is SGHNT, CDR2 YYREEE (reference sequence). V shed 3 bases, J shed 1 base, and the junction held 2 bases outside the gene matches. The CDR3 sequence is 15 residues long. The record originates from a study of blood T cell repertoires in COVID-19. Repertoires were generated with immunoSEQ multiplex PCR, while TCRdb's copy carries only in-frame clones and drops some. Found here are tens of thousands of clones, approximately 83% of them singletons; the top ten hold roughly 15%. The source is a human donor in a cohort sampled during active COVID-19. Sequenced: peripheral blood. The V gene is TRBV5-4, the J gene TRBJ1-2, with TRBD1 identical over 11 bases. In nucleotides, the CDR3 is TGTGCCAGCAGCTGGGGACAGGGGGATAACTATGGCTACACCTTC. Translated, it gives CASSWGQGDNYGYTF.